The 5 T cell receptor beta chains below were found in one sample sequenced in a study of OX40 agonist ivuxolimab in advanced cancers. Repertoires were generated with immunoSEQ multiplex PCR, while TCRdb's copy carries only in-frame clones and drops some. The sample contains roughly 79,000 clones, around 80% of which appear only once. Here the sequenced sample was CD4+ or CD8+ T cells sorted from blood, taken in a trial of the OX40 agonist ivuxolimab. These TCRs come from an adult with an advanced solid tumor such as melanoma, head and neck, liver or kidney cancer.

The chain couples TRBV5-6 to TRBJ1-1; TRBD1 might be the D (6 bases). Germline V gene data show CDR1 as SGHDT and CDR2 as YYEEEE. Trimming pared 3 bases from V and 4 bases from J, leaving 16 bases between. The CDR3 runs 15 residues. CDR3 region: CASSSVRGRATEAFF. The CDR3 DNA reads as TGTGCCAGCAGCTCGGTAAGGGGGAGGGCCACTGAAGCTTTCTTT.

V and J are TRBV7-2 and TRBJ1-5; 7 positions match TRBD1. Germline CDR1 and CDR2: SGHTA and FQGNSA. The CDR3 is 13 amino acids. Germline trimming cut 5 bases from V and 4 bases from J; bases unmatched to any gene: 2. The CDR3 coding sequence is TGTGCCAGCAGCCCACAGGGGAATCAGCCCCAGCATTTT. It is translated as CASSPQGNQPQHF.

The rearrangement links TRBV28 to TRBJ2-5, with 7 bases that match TRBD2. This CDR3 region has 12 residues. Germline assignment: CDR1 MDHEN and CDR2 SYDVKM. Losses at the gene ends were 6 bases for V and 3 bases for J; bases not matched to a gene: 1. The CDR3 is CASRRGKETQYF. The DNA for the CDR3 is TGTGCCAGCAGGCGGGGGAAAGAGACCCAGTACTTC. Full variable domain (rest looked up from reference TRBV28 and TRBJ2-5): DVKVTQSSRYLVKRTGEKVFLECVQDMDHENMFWYRQDPGLGLRLIYFSYDVKMKEKGDIPEGYSVSREKKERFSLILESASTNQTSMYLCASRRGKETQYFGPGTRLLVL.

The J gene is TRBJ1-2, the V gene TRBV28; D is uncertain. Germline CDR1 reads MDHEN; CDR2 reads SYDVKM. The CDR3 runs to 14 residues. Trimming took off 3 bases at V and 2 bases at J, with 10 bases between the two ends. The CDR3, as DNA: TGTGCCAGCAGTTTGAATGCTTTAAACTATGGCTACACCTTC. Translation: CASSLNALNYGYTF.

V and J are TRBV6-5 and TRBJ2-7; D ambiguous. The CDR3 extends over 13 amino acids. Trimming took off 9 bases at V and 0 bases at J, with 12 bases between the two ends. Germline assignment: CDR1 MNHEY and CDR2 SVGAGI. The CDR3, as DNA: TGTGCCAGGATGACCGTTAGCTCCTACGAGCAGTACTTC. It yields the protein CARMTVSSYEQYF.